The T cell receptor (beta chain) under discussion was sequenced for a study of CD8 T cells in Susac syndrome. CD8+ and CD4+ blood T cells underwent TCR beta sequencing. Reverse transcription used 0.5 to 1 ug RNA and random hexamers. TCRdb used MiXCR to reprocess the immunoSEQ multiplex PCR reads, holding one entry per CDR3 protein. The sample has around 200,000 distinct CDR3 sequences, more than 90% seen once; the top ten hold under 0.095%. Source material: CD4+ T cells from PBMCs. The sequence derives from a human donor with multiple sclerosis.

CDR3 sequence reads: CASKGGSSNQPQHF. The DNA for the CDR3 is TGTGCCTCAAAAGGAGGGAGTAGCAATCAGCCCCAGCATTTT. The rearrangement joins TRBV10-3 to TRBJ1-5; no clear D. This CDR3 comprises 14 residues. Germline values: CDR1 ENHRY, CDR2 SYGVKD. The V and J ends lost 11 bases and 0 bases respectively, with 14 bases between them.